This T cell receptor beta chain was observed in a study of regulatory T cells in long-lasting Graves disease. Study-wide results and limits: Patients whose Graves' disease persisted exhibited lower TCR diversity than those newly diagnosed.

According to the study, TCR beta libraries were built with iRepertoire HTBI primers and CDR3-region Arm-PCR. TCRdb processed the multiplex PCR reads anew with MiXCR; each CDR3 protein has one entry. Among about 460,000 distinct CDR3 sequences listed, 12% to 15% were seen once. There are many counts of this clonotype. No antigen is known for it. Stated time point: newly diagnosed GD, antithyroid drugs for less than 3 months. The authors made the TCR library using RNA they extracted from PBMCs. This sample was shared with a second study, whose subject was T cells in Graves' hyperthyroidism and ophthalmopathy. This second report adds: Stable Graves' hyperthyroidism meant no ophthalmopathy progression within 18 months. Newly diagnosed patients aged 18 to 65 had hyperthyroidism of under 2 months' duration. First-round RT-PCR with HTBI primers amplified the TCR CDR3 region.

The TCR sequence derives from a woman aged 50 to 65 with Graves disease. Sequenced material: peripheral blood mononuclear cells (PBMCs), taken at new diagnosis, from a patient treated with antithyroid drugs.

CDR3 sequence: CASTDRDSVGKLFF. In nucleotides, the CDR3 is TGTGCCAGCACCGACCGGGACTCAGTGGGAAAACTGTTTTTT. This chain links TRBV3-1 with TRBJ1-4, with TRBD1 as a possible D gene (5 bases). In germline, CDR1 is LGHDT, CDR2 YNNKEL (reference sequence). Between the trimmed V and J ends, which lost 7 bases and 10 bases, there was a span of 19 bases. The CDR3 extends over 14 amino acids. The variable domain in full, completed from reference TRBV3-1 and TRBJ1-4, reads DTAVSQTPKYLVTQMGNDKSIKCEQNLGHDTMYWYKQDSKKFLKIMFSYNNKELIINETVPNRFSPKSPDKAHLNLHINSLELGDSAVYFCASTDRDSVGKLFFGSGTQLSVL.